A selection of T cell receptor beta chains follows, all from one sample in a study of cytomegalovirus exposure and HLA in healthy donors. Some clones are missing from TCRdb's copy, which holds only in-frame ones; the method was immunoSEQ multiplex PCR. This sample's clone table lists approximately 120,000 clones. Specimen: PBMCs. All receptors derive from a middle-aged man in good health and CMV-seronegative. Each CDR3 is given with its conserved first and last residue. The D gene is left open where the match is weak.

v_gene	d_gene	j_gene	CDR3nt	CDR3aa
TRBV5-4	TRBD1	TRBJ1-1	TGTGCCAGCAGCTTCGACAGGGGTGACACTGAAGCTTTCTTT	CASSFDRGDTEAFF
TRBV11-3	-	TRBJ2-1	TGTGCCAGCAGCTTATGGTCGATTGCTAACAATGAGCAGTTCTTC	CASSLWSIANNEQFF
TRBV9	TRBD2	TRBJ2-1	TGTGCCAGCAGCGCCCGACTAGCCCCCAATGAGCAGTTCTTC	CASSARLAPNEQFF
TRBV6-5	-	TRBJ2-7	TGTGCCAGCAGACGTAGGCTAGCGCCCTACGAGCAGTACTTC	CASRRRLAPYEQYF
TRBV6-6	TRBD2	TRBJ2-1	TGTGCCAGCTGTCTAGCGGGACGCAATGAGCAGTTCTTC	CASCLAGRNEQFF
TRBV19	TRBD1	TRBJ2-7	TGTGCCAGTACCGGGACAGGGGGTCCTTACGAGCAGTACTTC	CASTGTGGPYEQYF
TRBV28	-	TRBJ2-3	TGTGCCAGCAGTTTTGTGGCGGGGACAGATACGCAGTATTTT	CASSFVAGTDTQYF
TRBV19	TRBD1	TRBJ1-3	TGTGCCAGTAAAAGGACAGGGGTGAACTCTGGAAACACCATATATTTT	CASKRTGVNSGNTIYF
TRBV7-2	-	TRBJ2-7	TGTGCCAGCAGCTCCACGCAGACCTACGAGCAGTACTTC	CASSSTQTYEQYF
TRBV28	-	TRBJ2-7	TGTGCCAGCAGGCGAGTATCCTACGAGCAGTACTTC	CASRRVSYEQYF
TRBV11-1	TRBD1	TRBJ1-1	TGTGCCAGCAGCACTCGCAGGGGGCGGAACACTGAAGCTTTCTTT	CASSTRRGRNTEAFF
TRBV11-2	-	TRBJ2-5	TGTGCCAGCAGCTTGGGGCGGGTCTTCGGGAGCGGCCAAGAGACCCAGTACTTC	CASSLGRVFGSGQETQYF
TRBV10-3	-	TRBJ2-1	TGTGCCATCAGTGAGTCGAGAAATGAGCAGTTCTTC	CAISESRNEQFF
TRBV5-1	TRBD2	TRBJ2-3	TGCGCCAGCAGCCCCCTGGGACTAGCGGGCCCCACAGATACGCAGTATTTT	CASSPLGLAGPTDTQYF
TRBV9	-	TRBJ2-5	TGTGCCAGCAGCCCCCGGGACTTCCCTCAAGAGACCCAGTACTTC	CASSPRDFPQETQYF
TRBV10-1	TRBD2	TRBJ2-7	TGCGCCAGCAGTGAGTCGGGGAGGCGGGAGGGCTACGAGCAGTACTTC	CASSESGRREGYEQYF
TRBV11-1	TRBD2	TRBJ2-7	TGTGCCAGCAGTCTAGCGGCGACCTACGAGCAGTACTTC	CASSLAATYEQYF
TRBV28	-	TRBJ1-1	TGTGCCAGCATTTCGGGGGGAGGGACTGAAGCTTTCTTT	CASISGGGTEAFF
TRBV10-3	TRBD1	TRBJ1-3	TGTGCCATCAGCTCCGGACAGGGAGGAAACACCATATATTTT	CAISSGQGGNTIYF
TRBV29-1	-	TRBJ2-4	TGCAGCGTTGAAGTTGGGCGAAGGAACATTCAGTACTTC	CSVEVGRRNIQYF
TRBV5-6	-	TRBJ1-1	TGTGCCAGCAGCTGGACTTTAGGAGGAGTGAACACTGAAGCTTTCTTT	CASSWTLGGVNTEAFF
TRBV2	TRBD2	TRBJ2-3	TGTGCCAGCAGTGAGCTAGCGGGAGTTACAGATACGCAGTATTTT	CASSELAGVTDTQYF
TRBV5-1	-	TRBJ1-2	TGCGCCAGCAGCTTGTCGGGGTACTCTTATGGCTACACCTTC	CASSLSGYSYGYTF
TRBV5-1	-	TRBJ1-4	TGCGCCAGCAGCTTACAGGCGTCTAATGAAAAACTGTTTTTT	CASSLQASNEKLFF
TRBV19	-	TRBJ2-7	TGTGCCAGTAGACCGGCAGGGTGGGCCTACGAGCAGTACTTC	CASRPAGWAYEQYF
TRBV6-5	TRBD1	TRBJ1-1	TGTGCCAGCAGTCCCCGACAGGGGTCTGAAGCTTTCTTT	CASSPRQGSEAFF
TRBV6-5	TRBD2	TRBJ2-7	TGTGCCAGTACCCCAAGTACCGGGGGGTTTGGCGAGCAGTACTTC	CASTPSTGGFGEQYF
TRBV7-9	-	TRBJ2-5	TGTGCCAGCAGCTTATTGGTAGGGGGAGAGACCCAGTACTTC	CASSLLVGGETQYF
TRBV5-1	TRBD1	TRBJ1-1	TGCGCCAGCAGCTCGGGACAGGGGAACACTGAAGCTTTCTTT	CASSSGQGNTEAFF
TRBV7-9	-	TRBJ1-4	TGTGCCAGCAGCCCACCCGGCGGAAAACTGTTTTTT	CASSPPGGKLFF
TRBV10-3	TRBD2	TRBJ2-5	TGTGCCATCAGTGAGTCGTATGGCGGGGGGGGACAAGAGACCCAGTACTTC	CAISESYGGGGQETQYF
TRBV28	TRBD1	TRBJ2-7	TGTGCCAGCAGTTCCCCCAGGGGGCTCTCCTACGAGCAGTACTTC	CASSSPRGLSYEQYF
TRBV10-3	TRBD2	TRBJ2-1	TGTGCCAGTTCCTCCGGGACTAGCAGGGGGGGTATCCATGAGCAGTTCTTC	CASSSGTSRGGIHEQFF
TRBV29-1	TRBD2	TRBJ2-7	TGCAGCGTTGAACTGGCGGGAGGGTTTTACGAGCAGTACTTC	CSVELAGGFYEQYF
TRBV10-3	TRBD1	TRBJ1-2	TGTGCCATCGCGACAGGGACTAACTATGGCTACACCTTC	CAIATGTNYGYTF
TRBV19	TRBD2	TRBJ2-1	TGTGCCAGTAGTTTCGGACTAGCGGGAGTTGAGCAGTTCTTC	CASSFGLAGVEQFF
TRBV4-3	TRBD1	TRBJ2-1	TGCGCCAGCAGCCAAGATCCGCCGGGACAGGGCCCCAATGAGCAGTTCTTC	CASSQDPPGQGPNEQFF
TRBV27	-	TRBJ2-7	TGTGCCAGCAGGCGGGCCAGGGGAACCTACGAGCAGTACTTC	CASRRARGTYEQYF
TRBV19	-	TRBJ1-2	TGTGCCAGTAGTATACGGGGAGGTGGCTACACCTTC	CASSIRGGGYTF
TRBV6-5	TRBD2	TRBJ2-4	TGTGCCAGCAGTAGGGACTATGCAGACATTCAGTACTTC	CASSRDYADIQYF
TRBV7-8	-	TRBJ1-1	TGTGCCAGCAGCTCGGAGTGGAACACTGAAGCTTTCTTT	CASSSEWNTEAFF
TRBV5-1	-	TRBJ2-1	TGCGCCAGCAGTCCCAGGGCCTACAATGAGCAGTTCTTC	CASSPRAYNEQFF
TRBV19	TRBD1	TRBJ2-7	TGTGCCAGTAGTTACCGGGACAGGAACTCCTACGAGCAGTACTTC	CASSYRDRNSYEQYF
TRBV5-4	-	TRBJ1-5	TGTGCCAGCAGCTTAGGAGGACAGAAAGATAGCAATCAGCCCCAGCATTTT	CASSLGGQKDSNQPQHF
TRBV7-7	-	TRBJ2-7	TGTGCTAGCAGCCCTTCGGGACTCACTACCTCCTACGAGCAGTACTTC	CASSPSGLTTSYEQYF
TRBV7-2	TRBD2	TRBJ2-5	TGTGCCAGCAGCTCCCACGTGGGGACTAGCGGGGAGACCCAGTACTTC	CASSSHVGTSGETQYF
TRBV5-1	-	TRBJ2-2	TGCGCCAGCAGCTTGGCCACAGGAAGGAACACCGGGGAGCTGTTTTTT	CASSLATGRNTGELFF
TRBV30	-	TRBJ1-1	TGTGCCTGGAGTGTCCAGGGGAGGAACACTGAAGCTTTCTTT	CAWSVQGRNTEAFF
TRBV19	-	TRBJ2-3	TGTGCCAGTAGTCCCGGACTAACCCTTAGCCACGAGACGCAGTATTTT	CASSPGLTLSHETQYF
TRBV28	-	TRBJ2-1	TGTGCCAGCAGTTTAGGGGTAGAACAGGATGAGCAGTTCTTC	CASSLGVEQDEQFF
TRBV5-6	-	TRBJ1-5	TGTGCCAGCAGCAAACAGGGTGGGGGCAATCAGCCCCAGCATTTT	CASSKQGGGNQPQHF